This T cell receptor beta chain was found in a study of blood T cells in healthy people across ages (dated by TCRdb to the mid-2010s). The study in broad terms: In model experiments, roughly one uniquely barcoded TCR beta cDNA molecule per two T cells was captured by template switching. Using deep sequencing normalized with unique cDNA molecular identifiers, the study measured how TCR beta repertoire diversity changes with age. Four age groups were formed from the donors: young (average about 17 years), middle-aged (just under 40), aged (62) and long-lived (less than 85). Donors of different ages were randomly distributed across sequencing lanes to avoid experimental bias. Two additional independent replicas of 1 million unique cDNA reads from the same blood draw were analyzed for two donors (one aged 18 to 29 and one aged 80 or older). What the research found in general, with its limitations: Total diversity estimates from one million sequenced T cells were considered lower bounds and underestimates. Bulk unsorted PBMC profiling prevented conclusive comparison of naive and antigen-experienced compartments. The CMV infection status of donors was not known, potentially confounding age-related changes in expanded clonotypes. Compared with the aged group, the long-lived group had more naive CD4+ T cells, fewer expanded clones and increased TCR diversity, a pattern suggesting age selection. Observed TCR beta diversity correlated strongly with the percentage of naive T cells measured by flow cytometry. Observed TCR beta diversity per million T cells fell roughly linearly with age, and a significant reduction was already apparent by age around 44.

In regard to this clonotype: It lacks a known antigen. The input lacks base qualities; no much larger clone sits a single base away.

Donors were 39 systemically healthy Caucasian individuals from Russia aged roughly 6 to 90 years. Each donor gave about 9.8 milliliters of peripheral blood, drawn into EDTA-treated Vacutainer tubes. Ficoll-Paque density-gradient centrifugation was used to isolate PBMCs, with at least 6.5 million per sample. Trizol reagent was used to extract total RNA from the PBMCs, yielding at least 5 micrograms per sample. The percentages of naive CD45RAhigh/CD27high T cells were determined by flow cytometry on a PBMC aliquot from every donor. Receptor amplification or capture employed 5' RACE. These reads were obtained on an Illumina HiSeq 2500. A second roughly 6 to 12 cycle PCR used a sample-barcoded 5' primer and a J-beta primer mix. A unique molecular identifier was introduced onto each TCR beta cDNA molecule by a template-switch 5' adaptor carrying 12 random nucleotides. At least 2.5 million CDR3-containing paired-end reads were obtained from each sample. First-strand cDNA synthesis was performed from all RNA using the Mint cDNA synthesis kit, with priming by a TRBC-specific oligonucleotide. After uracil-DNA glycosylase treatment, a first 18-cycle PCR used universal primers M1SS and BC2_uni_R on all cDNA. The authors processed their data as follows. Normalization of each sample was performed by random selection of 1 million high-quality reads, each carrying a distinct molecular identifier. Reads with shared molecular identifiers were discarded instead of being binned into consensus sequences. MiTCR, run with a Q25 quality threshold and the strictest error-elimination algorithm, handled CDR3 identification, clonotype clustering and error correction. Lower-bound total TCR beta diversity was estimated with a nonparametric unseen species model using Euler transformation. TCRdb cleaned the public reads at Q25 with fastp, built clones with MiXCR and kept in-frame beta chains. Each CDR3 protein gets just one entry, which takes the most common genes and DNA from the rows behind it. TCRdb's processing, not the authors' own work, is the source of the V and J calls. The sample profile shows 1.5 million to 2 million distinct CDR3 sequences; approximately 50% of them were found once. The ten most abundant clones make up around 2.1% of the sample.

The germline ends are 16 bases apart after V is trimmed by 6 bases and J by 8 bases. The CDR3 runs 13 amino acids, cysteine and phenylalanine included. CDR3 DNA is the only sequence kept; it has 39 bases, read in frame from the first base. The germline V gene supplies CDR1 MDHEN and CDR2 SYDVKM. This sequence uses TRBV28 and TRBJ1-2; the D gene is possibly TRBD1, with 5 bases matching. The receptor comes from a woman aged 40 to 50 in good health. Material: blood. Here is the DNA: TGTGCCAGCAGACTGGGACGCCCTGGCGGCTACACCTTC. This translates into CASRLGRPGGYTF.